A selection of T cell receptor beta chains follows, all from one sample in a study of OX40 agonist ivuxolimab in advanced cancers. This table comes from immunoSEQ multiplex PCR, and its TCRdb copy is limited to in-frame clones, with some not included. Here the sample spans roughly 76,000 clones, around 86% being singletons. The sequencing here drew on CD4+ or CD8+ T cells sorted from blood, taken in a trial of the OX40 agonist ivuxolimab. Every receptor here comes from an adult with an advanced solid tumor such as melanoma, head and neck, liver or kidney cancer. CDR3s include the opening cysteine and the closing phenylalanine or tryptophan. The order of the fields is J gene, clone size, D gene, V gene, CDR3 DNA, CDR3 protein. The D gene is left open where the match is weak. For some rows the clone size is stated as once, few or many, or as a class when expanded; others skip it.

J: TRBJ1-3; size: -; D: -; V: TRBV25-1; DNA: TGTGCCAGCAGACGACAAGACGGGAGGGGAAACACCATATATTTT; CDR3: CASRRQDGRGNTIYF
J: TRBJ2-1; size: -; D: -; V: TRBV5-1; DNA: TGCGCCAGCAGCTTGGCTGGTGGGATAGGATACAATGAGCAGTTCTTC; CDR3: CASSLAGGIGYNEQFF
J: TRBJ1-6; size: -; D: TRBD1; V: TRBV4-1; DNA: TGCGCCAGCAGCCAAGGGACAGGTGAACCCAATTCACCCCTCCACTTT; CDR3: CASSQGTGEPNSPLHF
J: TRBJ1-1; size: -; D: -; V: TRBV10-3; DNA: TGTGCCATCAGTGACCCATGGAGGACGCCGATCGGAGCTTTCTTT; CDR3: CAISDPWRTPIGAFF
J: TRBJ1-1; size: -; D: -; V: TRBV7-3; DNA: TGTGCCAGCAGCTTTGACCGCCCCGGAAGGAACACTGAAGCTTTCTTT; CDR3: CASSFDRPGRNTEAFF
J: TRBJ2-3; size: -; D: TRBD1; V: TRBV7-7; DNA: TGTGCCAGCAGCTTGGGGACAGGGAGTACAGATACGCAGTATTTT; CDR3: CASSLGTGSTDTQYF
J: TRBJ2-6; size: -; D: TRBD1; V: TRBV9; DNA: TGTGCCAGCAGACGGACAGGGGCCCTTTCTGGGGCCAACGTCCTGACTTTC; CDR3: CASRRTGALSGANVLTF
J: TRBJ1-3; size: once; D: -; V: TRBV25-1; DNA: TGTGCCAGCAAAGTGGGTTTCGGCACCATATATTTT; CDR3: CASKVGFGTIYF
J: TRBJ2-1; size: -; D: -; V: TRBV7-2; DNA: TGTGCCAGCAGCTTCGGAGGAGCGTCCTACAATGAGCAGTTCTTC; CDR3: CASSFGGASYNEQFF
J: TRBJ1-6; size: -; D: -; V: TRBV19; DNA: TGTGCCAGTAGTATAGAAACGGCCGGTAATTCACCCCTCCACTTT; CDR3: CASSIETAGNSPLHF
J: TRBJ2-1; size: once; D: TRBD2; V: TRBV7-2; DNA: TGTGCCAGCAGCTTTAGCGGGGGGGAAAATGAGCAGTTCTTC; CDR3: CASSFSGGENEQFF
J: TRBJ2-5; size: -; D: -; V: TRBV7-2; DNA: TGTGCCAGCAGCTTATCTGTGAGTAGCCGGGAGACCCAGTACTTC; CDR3: CASSLSVSSRETQYF
J: TRBJ2-7; size: -; D: -; V: TRBV5-1; DNA: TGCGCCAGCAGCCCGGGGACAGCGGGAGTAGGGTACGAGCAGTACTTC; CDR3: CASSPGTAGVGYEQYF
J: TRBJ1-2; size: -; D: -; V: TRBV5-5; DNA: TGTGCCAGCAGCCGAACGGGGGGCTATGGCTACACCTTC; CDR3: CASSRTGGYGYTF
J: TRBJ2-2; size: -; D: -; V: TRBV6-1; DNA: TGTGCCAGCAGTGAATTACGTAACACCGGGGAGCTGTTTTTT; CDR3: CASSELRNTGELFF
J: TRBJ1-1; size: -; D: -; V: TRBV10-2; DNA: TGCGCCAGCAGGGGAGCTGGGGGAGCTTTCTTT; CDR3: CASRGAGGAFF
J: TRBJ1-1; size: -; D: TRBD1; V: TRBV18; DNA: TGTGCCAGCTCACCTCCCCGGACAGGGGCGAGAGTAGCTGAAGCTTTCTTT; CDR3: CASSPPRTGARVAEAFF
J: TRBJ2-3; size: -; D: TRBD2; V: TRBV6-5; DNA: TGTGCCAGCAGTCTACTAGCGGGAGGCCCAGATACGCAGTATTTT; CDR3: CASSLLAGGPDTQYF
J: TRBJ1-3; size: -; D: TRBD1; V: TRBV28; DNA: TGTGCCAGCAGTTCACAGGGGGTTAGAAACACCATATATTTT; CDR3: CASSSQGVRNTIYF
J: TRBJ1-3; size: few; D: -; V: TRBV7-8; DNA: TGTGCCAGCGGACCGACCTCTGGAAACACCATATATTTT; CDR3: CASGPTSGNTIYF
J: TRBJ2-1; size: once; D: -; V: TRBV19; DNA: TGTGCCAGTAGTATAGCGGCTTCAGGTCGAAATGAGCAGTTCTTC; CDR3: CASSIAASGRNEQFF
J: TRBJ1-2; size: -; D: -; V: TRBV28; DNA: TGTGCCAGCAGTTGGGACCCTAACTATGGCTACACCTTC; CDR3: CASSWDPNYGYTF
J: TRBJ1-5; size: -; D: -; V: TRBV5-6; DNA: TGTGCCAGCAGGGTGGACAGTTACAATCAGCCCCAGCATTTT; CDR3: CASRVDSYNQPQHF
J: TRBJ1-2; size: -; D: TRBD1; V: TRBV6-5; DNA: TGTGCCAGCAGGCCGACAGGGACCTATGGCTACACCTTC; CDR3: CASRPTGTYGYTF
J: TRBJ1-4; size: -; D: -; V: TRBV29-1; DNA: TGCAGCGCCAAGGTACAGGGCAATGAAAAACTGTTTTTT; CDR3: CSAKVQGNEKLFF
J: TRBJ2-7; size: -; D: -; V: TRBV11-2; DNA: TGTGCCAGCAGCTTACGCTTTTACGAGCAGTACTTC; CDR3: CASSLRFYEQYF
J: TRBJ2-6; size: -; D: -; V: TRBV5-4; DNA: TGTGCCAGCACCAAGGACAGCTCTGGGGCCAACGTCCTGACTTTC; CDR3: CASTKDSSGANVLTF
J: TRBJ2-2; size: once; D: TRBD1; V: TRBV6-5; DNA: TGTGCCAGCAGCCGGACAGGCGGGAACACCGGGGAGCTGTTTTTT; CDR3: CASSRTGGNTGELFF
J: TRBJ1-2; size: -; D: TRBD1; V: TRBV7-3; DNA: TGTGCCAGCAGCCGCGGCCAGGGGGTCGATGGCTACACCTTC; CDR3: CASSRGQGVDGYTF